A single sample gave rise to the 8 T cell receptor beta chains below, sequenced in a study of cytomegalovirus exposure and HLA in healthy donors. The method was immunoSEQ multiplex PCR; TCRdb's version includes in-frame clones alone and lacks a portion of them. The data hold about 200,000 clones, with more than 75% observed a single time. Source material: PBMCs. These TCRs come from a woman aged 18-29 years in good health and CMV-seropositive.

V is TRBV28 and J is TRBJ1-1, with 7 bases aligning to TRBD1. J lost 5 bases, V lost 9 bases, and 9 bases had no gene match. The CDR3 loop spans 13 amino acids. The germline V gene encodes CDR1 MDHEN and CDR2 SYDVKM. The CDR3: CASDDRVYTEAFF. DNA of the CDR3: TGTGCCAGTGACGACAGGGTGTATACTGAAGCTTTCTTT.

The V gene is TRBV4-1, the J gene TRBJ1-1; a possible D gene is TRBD1 (5 bases). Trimming stripped 0 bases from V and 0 bases from J, with 11 bases between. Germline V gene data show CDR1 as MGHRA and CDR2 as YSYEKL. This CDR3 has 16 amino acids. The CDR3 sequence is CASSQEGAKMNTEAFF. As DNA, the CDR3 is TGCGCCAGCAGCCAAGAAGGGGCGAAAATGAACACTGAAGCTTTCTTT.

V is TRBV4-1 and J is TRBJ2-5; D remains unclear. CDR1 is MGHRA and CDR2 is YSYEKL in the germline V gene. The V end was cut by 1 base, the J end by 7 bases, with 10 bases between. The CDR3 contains 13 residues. The DNA for the CDR3 is TGCGCCAGCAGCCAAGCCCTCCTAGGGACCCAGTACTTC. Encoded protein: CASSQALLGTQYF.

This chain connects TRBV19 to TRBJ1-2; no firm D call. The CDR3 contains 15 residues. Trimming took off 5 bases at V and 4 bases at J, with 17 bases between the two ends. In germline, CDR1 is LNHDA, CDR2 SQIVND (reference sequence). The CDR3 loop is CASSPSSGGGYGYTF. CDR3 DNA: TGTGCCAGTAGTCCGAGCTCAGGAGGAGGCTATGGCTACACCTTC.

The rearrangement uses TRBV28 and TRBJ2-1, with 12 nucleotides matching TRBD2. Germline V gene lookup returns CDR1 MDHEN and CDR2 SYDVKM. This CDR3 is built from 19 residues. The ends lost 2 bases at V and 0 bases at J; junction bases unmatched: 8. The CDR3 DNA reads as TGTGCCAGCAGTTTAGTAGGACTAGCGGGACGCAGCTCCTACAATGAGCAGTTCTTC. It codes for CASSLVGLAGRSSYNEQFF. Filled out from reference TRBV28 and TRBJ2-1, the complete variable domain reads DVKVTQSSRYLVKRTGEKVFLECVQDMDHENMFWYRQDPGLGLRLIYFSYDVKMKEKGDIPEGYSVSREKKERFSLILESASTNQTSMYLCASSLVGLAGRSSYNEQFFGPGTRLTVL.

The chain employs TRBV9 and TRBJ2-5, with 7 positions matching TRBD2. V shed 3 bases and J 2 bases; nucleotides not matched to a gene: 10. CDR1 and CDR2 (germline): SGDLS, YYNGEE. The CDR3 has 16 amino acids. The CDR3 is CASSGRWEGPQETQYF. As DNA, the CDR3 is TGTGCCAGCAGCGGGCGCTGGGAGGGGCCACAAGAGACCCAGTACTTC.

The chain has TRBV10-3 and TRBJ1-5, with D tentatively TRBD1 (6 bases). V was pared by 0 bases and J by 9 bases, with 15 bases between. This CDR3 has 15 amino acids. The germline gives CDR1 ENHRY, CDR2 SYGVKD. The CDR3 loop reads CAISESGGGRRPQHF. CDR3 nucleotides: TGTGCCATCAGTGAGTCGGGGGGGGGCAGGAGGCCCCAGCATTTT.

The chain has TRBV15 and TRBJ2-5; weak D call: TRBD1 (6 bases). Germline V gene lookup returns CDR1 LNHNV and CDR2 YYDKDF (reference sequence). V was shortened by 0 bases and J by 7 bases, with 15 bases between the two germline ends. The CDR3 is 15 amino acids. The CDR3 loop is CATSRDPGAQMTQYF. CDR3 coding DNA: TGTGCCACCAGCAGAGATCCAGGGGCGCAGATGACCCAGTACTTC.